A selection of T cell receptor beta chains follows, all from one sample in a study. TCRdb recomputed calls from the 5' RACE reads with MiXCR, one row per CDR3 protein. Of approximately 60,000 distinct CDR3 sequences listed, around 20% were seen once; the top ten hold 2.5% to 4%. The specimen was tumor-infiltrating Tregs sorted from the breast tumor. The receptor set was obtained from a female donor with breast cancer. Both conserved end residues are part of each CDR3. Each record gives: V gene, J gene, clone size, D gene, CDR3 DNA, CDR3 protein. D genes are given only for firm matches. The size of a clone is reported for some rows only, either as once, few or many, or as a class for expanded clones.

TRBV5-1	TRBJ1-4	many	-	TGCGCCAGCAACTCAGGGGCAGCGGACGAAAAACTGTTTTTT	CASNSGAADEKLFF
TRBV12-3/TRBV12-4	TRBJ2-3	-	TRBD1	TGTGCCAGCGGTGGGTTCTGGACAGGGGAAACAGGTACGCAGTATTTT	CASGGFWTGETGTQYF
TRBV5-1	TRBJ2-6	-	-	TGCGCCAGCAGCTTGGTACCCGGCCGTTCAGGGGCCAACGTCCTGACTTTC	CASSLVPGRSGANVLTF
TRBV5-1	TRBJ1-1	many	-	TGCGCCAGCAGCTCCGGGACATTGAACACTGAAGCTTTCTTT	CASSSGTLNTEAFF
TRBV7-2	TRBJ1-4	few	-	TGTGCCAGCAGCACTTACATGGGAACTAATGAAAAACTGTTTTTT	CASSTYMGTNEKLFF
TRBV5-1	TRBJ1-1	-	TRBD1	TGCGCCAGCAGACAGGGGCCTGAAGCTTTCTTT	CASRQGPEAFF
TRBV12-3/TRBV12-4	TRBJ1-2	many	-	TGTGCCAGCAGTATCACACTCCGAGGCGGCTACACCTTC	CASSITLRGGYTF
TRBV5-1	TRBJ2-3	many	TRBD2	TGCGCCAGCCGAACGGGACTAGCGACAATCACAGATACGCAGTATTTT	CASRTGLATITDTQYF
TRBV6-1	TRBJ2-2	few	-	TGTGCCAGCAGTGGGGACACCGGGGAGCTGTTTTTT	CASSGDTGELFF
TRBV4-1	TRBJ1-5	few	-	TGCGCCAGCAGCCAAGACAGGAATAGGAATCAGCCCCAGCATTTT	CASSQDRNRNQPQHF
TRBV10-3	TRBJ2-1	many	TRBD2	TGTGCCATCAGTGTAAACCCGGGACTAGCGGATACCAATGAGCAGTTCTTC	CAISVNPGLADTNEQFF
TRBV29-1	TRBJ2-1	many	TRBD2	TGCAGCGTTGGGTTTGGGGAGGGTGAGCAGTTCTTC	CSVGFGEGEQFF
TRBV5-1	TRBJ2-7	many	TRBD2	TGCGCCAGCGGAGCGACTAGCGGGACCTACGAGCAGTACTTC	CASGATSGTYEQYF
TRBV7-8	TRBJ2-2	-	-	TGTGCCAGCAGCTTTGGACGTAGAGAGAACACCGGGGAGCTGTTTTTT	CASSFGRRENTGELFF
TRBV3-1	TRBJ1-3	few	-	TGTGCCAGCAGCCAATTGGGGGGTCCTGGAAACACCATATATTTT	CASSQLGGPGNTIYF
TRBV30	TRBJ2-5	-	-	TGTGCCTGGAGCACCAACTATGAAGAGACCCAGTACTTC	CAWSTNYEETQYF
TRBV5-1	TRBJ1-2	few	-	TGCGCCAGCAGCTTGCTGACAGCGGACTATGGCTACACCTTC	CASSLLTADYGYTF
TRBV29-1	TRBJ2-1	-	-	TGCAGCGTTTTCGGGGGTAATGAGCAGTTCTTC	CSVFGGNEQFF
TRBV5-6	TRBJ2-1	few	TRBD2	TGTGCCAGCAGCCTCGTGAGACTAGCGGACAACAATGAGCAGTTCTTC	CASSLVRLADNNEQFF
TRBV20-1	TRBJ2-1	-	TRBD1	TGCAGTGCTAGGGGGGACAGGTCCTACAATGAGCAGTTCTTC	CSARGDRSYNEQFF
TRBV12-3/TRBV12-4	TRBJ1-2	few	-	TGTGCCAGCAGTTTCCGAGCCTATGGCTACACCTTC	CASSFRAYGYTF
TRBV5-4	TRBJ2-3	few	-	TGTGCCAGCAGCTTGGGGGGACGGATAAGCACAGATACGCAGTATTTT	CASSLGGRISTDTQYF
TRBV7-9	TRBJ2-5	-	TRBD2	TGTGCCAGCAGCTTAAGGGGCGGGAGGTCGTTGGAGACCCAGTACTTC	CASSLRGGRSLETQYF
TRBV18	TRBJ2-2	few	-	TGTGCCAGCTCACCACGGAATAAGGGGAACACCGGGGAGCTGTTTTTT	CASSPRNKGNTGELFF
TRBV20-1	TRBJ2-1	many	-	TGCAGTGCCGACGCCGATGAGCACTACAATGAGCAGTTCTTC	CSADADEHYNEQFF
TRBV2	TRBJ1-2	-	-	TGTGCCAGCACCCGGGGGGGCGCGGAGGACTACACCTTC	CASTRGGAEDYTF
TRBV4-1	TRBJ1-2	many	TRBD1	TGCGCCAGCAGCCAAGCCTTGACAGGGAAGCGGTATGGCTACACCTTC	CASSQALTGKRYGYTF
TRBV12-3/TRBV12-4	TRBJ2-5	many	-	TGTGCCAGCAGTCGGACCGTAGAGACCCAGTACTTC	CASSRTVETQYF